A single sample gave rise to the 29 T cell receptor beta chains below, sequenced in a study of response to subunit inactivated influenza vaccine. MiXCR, run by TCRdb on the RT-PCR reads, gives a single entry per CDR3 protein. The sample yields around 540,000 distinct CDR3 sequences, 12% seen once. This specimen consisted of PBMCs from blood, obtained on the day of vaccination. The receptors were gathered from a man aged 45 to 65 who received an inactivated influenza vaccine.

The J gene is TRBJ1-1, the V gene TRBV27; D not resolved. Germline CDR1 is MNHEY and CDR2 is SMNVEV (reference sequence). V was shortened by 5 bases and J by 7 bases, with 14 bases between the two germline ends. CDR3 length: 13 amino acids. This chain's CDR3 is CASSLGLFNEAFF. CDR3 DNA sequence: TGTGCCAGCAGTCTTGGACTGTTCAATGAAGCTTTCTTT.

This clonotype was counted a few times. The chain carries TRBV6-2 or TRBV6-3 and TRBJ2-7; no definite D call. V was clipped by 3 bases and J by 0 bases, with 12 bases between them. This CDR3 has 15 residues. Germline CDR1 and CDR2: MNHEY and SVGEGT. The CDR3 here is CASSYRGGSSYEQYF. The CDR3 DNA reads as TGTGCCAGCAGTTATAGAGGCGGCAGCTCCTACGAGCAGTACTTC.

J is TRBJ2-7 and V is TRBV29-1, with TRBD1 matching over 9 bases. The trim removed 6 bases at V and 2 bases at J, leaving 8 bases unmatched. Germline V gene sequence: CDR1 SQVTM, CDR2 ANQGSEA. The CDR3 loop spans 14 amino acids. Here the CDR3 DNA reads TGCAGCGTCAGGAGGACAGGGGACCCCTACGAGCAGTACTTC. It yields the protein CSVRRTGDPYEQYF.

J is TRBJ2-7 and V is TRBV25-1, with 8 positions matching TRBD1. Trimming cost V 5 bases and J 3 bases; bases outside gene matches: 6. Germline lookup yields CDR1 MGHDK and CDR2 SYGVNS. This CDR3 has 14 residues. This chain's CDR3 is CASSPPDRGYEQYF. CDR3 nucleotide sequence: TGTGCCAGCAGTCCCCCAGACAGGGGCTACGAGCAGTACTTC.

In its sample, this clonotype was seen a few times. DNA of the CDR3: TGTGCCAGTTCAGGTGGGGCCAACGTCCTGACTTTC. Protein: CASSGGANVLTF. This chain connects TRBV2 to TRBJ2-6, with unresolved D. The CDR3 consists of 12 residues. V shed 9 bases and J shed 3 bases, with 6 bases lying between them. Looked up from germline, CDR1 is SNHLY and CDR2 is FYNNEI.

Many counts were recorded for this clonotype. The rearrangement links TRBV12-3 or TRBV12-4 to TRBJ2-2; tentative D call: TRBD2 (7 bases). Deletions cut 4 bases from V and 3 bases from J, with 12 bases between. This CDR3 comprises 15 residues. CDR3 sequence: CASSSRGAYTGELFF. The CDR3 nucleotides read TGTGCCAGCAGTTCCCGGGGGGCTTACACCGGGGAGCTGTTTTTT.

V is TRBV7-2 and J is TRBJ1-1, with D maybe TRBD1 (6 bases). The CDR3 covers 15 residues. Trimming stripped 2 bases from V and 4 bases from J, with 14 bases between. In germline, CDR1 is SGHTA, CDR2 FQGNSA. The CDR3 sequence is CASSLYVTGSTEAFF. CDR3 in DNA: TGTGCCAGCAGCTTATATGTAACAGGGAGCACTGAAGCTTTCTTT.

This clonotype came up a few times. CDR3 sequence: CASRETGLTNTEAFF. CDR3 in DNA: TGTGCCAGCAGGGAGACAGGGCTGACGAACACTGAAGCTTTCTTT. This chain joins TRBV3-1 and TRBJ1-1, with 7 bases fitting TRBD1. This CDR3 is built from 15 residues. Germline V gene lookup returns CDR1 LGHDT and CDR2 YNNKEL (reference sequence). The J segment lost 1 base and the V segment lost 6 bases, leaving 8 bases of the junction unmatched. Using reference TRBV3-1 and TRBJ1-1 for the parts outside the CDR3, the full variable domain is DTAVSQTPKYLVTQMGNDKSIKCEQNLGHDTMYWYKQDSKKFLKIMFSYNNKELIINETVPNRFSPKSPDKAHLNLHINSLELGDSAVYFCASRETGLTNTEAFFGQGTRLTVV.

This clonotype has a handful of counts. V and J are TRBV5-1 and TRBJ2-6; weak D call: TRBD1 (5 bases). Germline V gene data show CDR1 as SGHRS and CDR2 as YFSETQ. Trimming shortened V by 4 bases and J by 2 bases, and 13 bases separated the two germline ends. This CDR3 region has 16 residues. The CDR3 loop reads CASSIDSGTGANVLTF. CDR3 nucleotide sequence: TGCGCCAGCAGCATAGATTCAGGGACTGGGGCCAACGTCCTGACTTTC.

The table lists this clonotype with a few counts. This rearrangement joins TRBV7-9 to TRBJ2-5; possibly TRBD2 for D (6 bases). CDR1 and CDR2 (germline): SEHNR, FQNEAQ (reference sequence). CDR3 length: 17 amino acids. Between the trimmed V and J ends, which lost 5 bases and 5 bases, there was a span of 24 bases. The CDR3 DNA reads TGTGCCAGCAGCGACCATGGGGTCGGGGGTCCGGGGGAGACCCAGTACTTC. Translating gives CASSDHGVGGPGETQYF.

A word on this clonotype: An end of the junction does not agree with germline; a read error may underlie this. The gene calls are TRBV6-6 and TRBJ1-1, with TRBD1 as a possible D gene (5 bases). This CDR3 is built from 11 residues. Germline V gene lookup returns CDR1 MNHNY and CDR2 SVGAGI (reference sequence). CDR3 residues: CASNYEGQAFF. CDR3 nucleotide sequence: TGTGCCAGCAATTACGAGGGGCAAGCTTTCTTT.

As DNA, the CDR3 is TGCGCCAGCAGCTTGGGGGACAGGGTTGATGAAGCTTTCTTT. It translates to CASSLGDRVDEAFF. J is TRBJ1-1 and V is TRBV5-1; 9 bases are shared with TRBD1. V shed 0 bases, J shed 7 bases, and the junction held 4 bases outside the gene matches. The CDR3 consists of 14 residues. Germline CDR1 reads SGHRS; CDR2 reads YFSETQ.

The chain has TRBV6-5 and TRBJ2-7; possibly TRBD1 or TRBD2 for D (5 bases each). Trimming pared 2 bases from V and 0 bases from J, leaving 17 bases between. The CDR3 has 17 amino acids. Germline V lookup: CDR1 MNHEY, CDR2 SVGAGI. CDR3 bases: TGTGCCAGCAGTTACATCGGGACCTCTCGGAGCTCCTACGAGCAGTACTTC. It yields the protein CASSYIGTSRSSYEQYF.

Many counts were recorded for this clonotype. This chain joins TRBV28 and TRBJ2-3, with D perhaps matching TRBD1 or TRBD2 (6 bases each). The CDR3 extends over 15 amino acids. Per germline, CDR1 MDHEN and CDR2 SYDVKM. Trimming shortened V by 2 bases and J by 1 base, and 10 bases separated the two germline ends. The CDR3 bases are TGTGCCAGCAGTTTAGGGGGGCAGGGCACAGATACGCAGTATTTT. It encodes CASSLGGQGTDTQYF.

This clonotype was seen only a few times. V gene TRBV7-3 combines with J gene TRBJ1-3, with unresolved D. The germline V gene encodes CDR1 SGHTA and CDR2 FQGTGA. V was pared by 5 bases and J by 0 bases, with 20 bases between. This CDR3 spans 18 amino acids. The CDR3 DNA sequence: TGTGCCAGCAGCCTCTCGGTCGAACGGGCCTCCTCTGGAAACACCATATATTTT. It encodes CASSLSVERASSGNTIYF.

V is TRBV20-1 and J is TRBJ2-2, with 8 positions matching TRBD2. The CDR3 is 15 residues long. Germline-derived CDR1 and CDR2 are DFQATT and SNEGSKA (reference sequence). V was pared by 6 bases and J by 0 bases, with 6 bases of the junction left unmatched. CDR3: CSAPREGANTGELFF. CDR3 DNA: TGCAGTGCCCCACGGGAGGGAGCGAACACCGGGGAGCTGTTTTTT.

This clonotype came up a few times. The V gene is TRBV3-1, the J gene TRBJ2-2; no clear D gene. Trimming stripped 2 bases from V and 9 bases from J, with 16 bases between. The CDR3 runs 15 residues. Germline CDR1 and CDR2: LGHDT and YNNKEL (reference sequence). The CDR3 region has the DNA TGTGCCAGCAGCCAACTAAGTAGCTCGGGCCGGGAGCTGTTTTTT. As protein: CASSQLSSSGRELFF.

This clonotype was seen a few times. V and J are TRBV2 and TRBJ2-2; the D is unclear. The CDR3 totals 11 residues. CDR1 is SNHLY and CDR2 is FYNNEI in the germline V gene. Trimming pared 0 bases from V and 7 bases from J, leaving 0 bases between. CDR3 sequence (DNA): TGTGCCAGCAGTGAAGCCGGGGAGCTGTTTTTT. This sequence encodes CASSEAGELFF.

A few counts support this clonotype. The chain has TRBV5-1 and TRBJ2-7, with TRBD2 matching over 8 bases. V was pared by 5 bases and J by 7 bases, with 5 bases of the junction left unmatched. The CDR3 is 12 amino acids. Germline loops: CDR1 SGHRS, CDR2 YFSETQ. CDR3 DNA sequence: TGCGCCAGCAGTGAGCCTAGCGGGGAGCAGTACTTC. This sequence encodes CASSEPSGEQYF.

This clonotype was detected a few times. The chain joins TRBV9 to TRBJ2-1; 7 nucleotides line up with TRBD2. With V trimmed by 2 bases and J by 6 bases, 11 bases remained unmatched. Germline-derived CDR1 and CDR2 are SGDLS and YYNGEE. This CDR3 is 16 amino acids long. The CDR3 region has the DNA TGTGCCAGCAGCGTCCTGACGGGGGGTCGTGGCAATGAGCAGTTCTTC. Its protein product is CASSVLTGGRGNEQFF.

Turning to this clonotype: A read error may account for a junction end that differs from germline. V gene TRBV7-9 combines with J gene TRBJ2-7, with TRBD2 matching 7 bases. Germline CDR1 and CDR2: SEHNR and FQNEAQ (reference sequence). This CDR3 spans 13 amino acids. For the CDR3, the DNA is TGTGCCAGCAGCTCCAGTCCGGGAGGACCTCCTCACTTC. Its protein product is CASSSSPGGPPHF.

About this clonotype itself: It may be a read error: a sequence one base away is much more abundant. The chain has TRBV5-1 and TRBJ2-2; D call uncertain. Germline lookup yields CDR1 SGHRS and CDR2 YFSETQ. The V end was cut by 0 bases, the J end by 0 bases, with 6 bases between. The CDR3 totals 15 residues. The DNA for the CDR3 is TGCGCCAGCAGCTTGGAACAGACGAACACCGGGGAGCTGTTTTTT. It translates to CASSLEQTNTGELFF.

This clonotype occurred a few times. The V and J genes are TRBV20-1 and TRBJ2-7, with TRBD1 identical over 8 bases. After removal of 5 bases from V and 7 bases from J, the junction contained 13 bases not matched to a gene. Germline V gene lookup returns CDR1 DFQATT and CDR2 SNEGSKA (reference sequence). The CDR3 is made up of 14 amino acids. CDR3 region: CSAPRQGLREEQYF. The CDR3 bases are TGCAGTGCTCCCCGACAGGGGTTAAGAGAAGAGCAGTACTTC.

There are many counts of this clonotype. V gene TRBV7-9 combines with J gene TRBJ2-1; D gene uncertain. CDR3 length equals 12 residues. The germline V gene encodes CDR1 SEHNR and CDR2 FQNEAQ (reference sequence). V lost 0 bases and J 5 bases, leaving 2 bases between the germline ends. CDR3 DNA: TGTGCCAGCAGCTTAGCGCACAATGAGCAGTTCTTC. It encodes CASSLAHNEQFF.

This clonotype was found many times. The chain combines TRBV19 with TRBJ1-3, with 7 bases identical to TRBD1. This CDR3 contains 15 residues. The V gene's germline CDR1 is LNHDA and CDR2 SQIVND (reference sequence). Trimming took 6 bases from V and 0 from J; bases not matched to a gene: 5. The CDR3 loop reads CASRPDRSSGNTIYF. The CDR3 DNA is TGTGCCAGTAGGCCGGACAGGAGCTCTGGAAACACCATATATTTT.

The V gene is TRBV12-3 or TRBV12-4, the J gene TRBJ2-5, with D possibly TRBD2 on 5 matching bases. V lost 3 bases to trimming and J lost 13 bases, with 12 bases between them. This CDR3 has 11 residues. CDR3 region: CASSFGRGLYF. For the CDR3, the DNA is TGTGCCAGCAGTTTCGGACGGGGTCTGTACTTC.

The CDR3, as DNA: TGTGCCAGCAGGGACAACAGGGTCGGGGAGCTGTTTTTT. Protein: CASRDNRVGELFF. The chain links TRBV12-3 or TRBV12-4 to TRBJ2-2, with D possibly matching TRBD1 (6 bases). Deletions cut 6 bases from V and 7 bases from J, with 12 bases between. The CDR3 contains 13 residues.

This clonotype was seen only a few times. The chain recombines TRBV30 with TRBJ2-7; D perhaps matches TRBD1 (6 bases). CDR1 GTSNPN and CDR2 SVGIG come from the germline V gene (reference sequence). The CDR3 spans 13 residues. V lost 1 base, J lost 8 bases, and 15 bases lay in between. The CDR3 here is CAWSGEQGLKQYF. CDR3 nucleotide sequence: TGTGCCTGGAGTGGGGAACAGGGCCTCAAGCAGTACTTC.

This clonotype has at least ten counts. The J gene is TRBJ2-1, the V gene TRBV24-1, with 11 bases fitting TRBD1. The CDR3 is made up of 16 amino acids. J lost 9 bases, V lost 0 bases, and 6 bases had no gene match. Germline CDR1 reads KGHDR; CDR2 reads SFDVKD. CDR3: CATSDLGQGATGEQFF. The DNA of the CDR3 is TGTGCCACCAGTGATTTGGGACAGGGGGCGACAGGTGAGCAGTTCTTC.